Given below is one TCR beta chain in context. The data belong to a study of pediatric ulcerative colitis. Sequencing was performed with immunoSEQ multiplex PCR; in TCRdb, only in-frame clones are kept and a portion is missing. Among around 68,000 clones listed, 70% to 85% were seen once. This CDR3 is 13 amino acids long. With 0 bases removed from V and 0 bases from J, the gap between germline ends came to 3 bases. Germline V gives CDR1 SQVTM, CDR2 ANQGSEA. This TCR was recovered from a boy aged 5-17 years with moderate ulcerative colitis. The chain joins TRBV29-1 to TRBJ1-5; D remains unclear. The sequenced material came from blood. CDR3 region: CSVEDGSNQPQHF. The CDR3 coding sequence is TGCAGCGTTGAAGACGGTAGCAATCAGCCCCAGCATTTT.